Each of the 29 T cell receptor beta chains below was sequenced from the same sample in a study of cytomegalovirus exposure and HLA in healthy donors. 13 Jbeta primers and 60 Vbeta primers were used for the PCR. Clones were sequenced by immunoSEQ multiplex PCR, and TCRdb holds only the in-frame ones, with some missing. The sample yields 200,000 to 250,000 clones, approximately 80% seen once. Material: PBMCs. The origin of the receptors is a woman aged 50 to 60 in good health and CMV-seropositive.

The J gene is TRBJ2-1, the V gene TRBV28; 7 bases are shared with TRBD2. The CDR3 sequence is 17 residues long. Germline V gene sequence: CDR1 MDHEN, CDR2 SYDVKM. V lost 7 bases and J lost 8; bases outside the gene matches: 20. CDR3: CASIPSSGGVRLDEQFF. In nucleotides, the CDR3 is TGTGCCAGCATTCCCAGTAGTGGGGGGGTGAGGTTGGATGAGCAGTTCTTC.

This chain connects TRBV9 to TRBJ1-1; D unclear. Trimming took 5 bases from V and 4 from J, leaving 12 bases between them. The CDR3 consists of 13 residues. Germline V gene data show CDR1 as SGDLS and CDR2 as YYNGEE. CDR3 nucleotides: TGTGCCAGCAGGGAAGTCTCGGGCACTGAAGCTTTCTTT. Its translation: CASREVSGTEAFF.

CDR3 DNA sequence: TGTGCCATCAGTGGCAAAAGCGGTGATGTCTCCTACGAGCAGTACTTC. Protein: CAISGKSGDVSYEQYF. This chain connects TRBV10-3 to TRBJ2-7; weak D call: TRBD2 (5 bases). Trimming pared 4 bases from V and 0 bases from J, leaving 16 bases between. Germline V gives CDR1 ENHRY, CDR2 SYGVKD. The CDR3 runs to 16 residues.

This chain connects TRBV10-2 to TRBJ1-3; TRBD1 might be the D (5 bases). Deletions cut 4 bases from V and 1 base from J, with 11 bases between. CDR3 length equals 15 residues. From germline, CDR1 is WSHSY and CDR2 SAAADI. The CDR3 is CASSGFGGSGNTIYF. The CDR3 nucleotides are TGCGCCAGCAGTGGATTTGGGGGGTCTGGAAACACCATATATTTT.

The rearrangement joins TRBV18 to TRBJ1-5; TRBD1 aligns across 10 bases. The germline V gene encodes CDR1 KGHSH and CDR2 LQKENI. After removal of 4 bases from V and 3 bases from J, the junction contained 6 bases not matched to a gene. The CDR3 sequence is 16 residues long. The CDR3 DNA follows: TGTGCCAGCTCACGACAGGGGGCCGGTCTCAATCAGCCCCAGCATTTT. Amino acid sequence: CASSRQGAGLNQPQHF.

The CDR3 sequence: CASSYLPGGGQETQYF. The CDR3 DNA follows: TGTGCCAGCAGCTATCTACCGGGGGGGGGACAAGAGACCCAGTACTTC. The chain couples TRBV5-4 to TRBJ2-5; 8 bases match TRBD2. The CDR3 has 16 residues. Trimming at V came to 3 bases and at J to 2 bases, leaving 9 bases not matched to a gene. Germline CDR1 is SGHNT and CDR2 is YYREEE (reference sequence). The variable domain in full, with the rest retrieved from reference TRBV5-4 and TRBJ2-5, is ETGVTQSPTHLIKTRGQQVTLRCSSQSGHNTVSWYQQALGQGPQFIFQYYREEENGRGNFPPRFSGLQFPNYSSELNVNALELDDSALYLCASSYLPGGGQETQYFGPGTRLLVL.

The rearrangement links TRBV4-2 to TRBJ1-4; 9 bases align to TRBD1. Germline V CDR1 and CDR2: LGHNA, YNFKEQ. V dropped 2 bases and J dropped 2; count of bases not matched to a gene: 3. The CDR3 consists of 16 residues. DNA for the CDR3: TGTGCCAGCAGCCAAAACGACAGGGGGACTAATGAAAAACTGTTTTTT. Its protein product is CASSQNDRGTNEKLFF.

This chain joins TRBV5-4 and TRBJ2-3; 10 nucleotides line up with TRBD1. The CDR3 runs 15 residues. Germline V CDR1 and CDR2: SGHNT, YYREEE (reference sequence). J was trimmed by 1 base and V by 2 bases; bases with no gene match: 1. The DNA for the CDR3 is TGTGCCAGCAGCTTCGGGACAGGGGGCACAGATACGCAGTATTTT. It is translated as CASSFGTGGTDTQYF.

This chain uses TRBV5-1 with TRBJ2-5; TRBD1 agrees at 8 bases. With V trimmed by 4 bases and J by 7 bases, 15 bases remained unmatched. The V gene's germline CDR1 is SGHRS and CDR2 YFSETQ. The CDR3 contains 16 residues. The CDR3 protein is CASSPTSGTGRWTQYF. The DNA of the CDR3 is TGCGCCAGCAGCCCTACCTCCGGGACAGGCCGCTGGACCCAGTACTTC.

The genes are TRBV10-3 and TRBJ2-7, with 9 nucleotides matching TRBD1. Germline CDR1 and CDR2: ENHRY and SYGVKD. The ends lost 6 bases at V and 3 bases at J; junction bases unmatched: 3. The CDR3 extends over 13 amino acids. The DNA for the CDR3 is TGTGCCATCAGGGGGACAGGGAACTACGAGCAGTACTTC. Protein product: CAIRGTGNYEQYF.

The chain has TRBV19 and TRBJ2-7, with a weak D call TRBD2 (5 bases). Trimming pared 4 bases from V and 2 bases from J, leaving 6 bases between. CDR3 size: 12 residues. Germline-derived CDR1 and CDR2 are LNHDA and SQIVND (reference sequence). The CDR3 loop reads CASSSSAYEQYF. CDR3 bases: TGTGCCAGTAGTAGTAGCGCCTACGAGCAGTACTTC. Variable domain in full (rest from reference TRBV19 and TRBJ2-7): DGGITQSPKYLFRKEGQNVTLSCEQNLNHDAMYWYRQDPGQGLRLIYYSQIVNDFQKGDIAEGYSVSREKKESFPLTVTSAQKNPTAFYLCASSSSAYEQYFGPGTRLTVT.

This clone came up once. The genes are TRBV14 and TRBJ1-2; TRBD1 aligns across 8 bases. Germline loops: CDR1 SGHDN, CDR2 FVKESK. With V trimmed by 4 bases and J by 6 bases, 7 bases remained unmatched. The CDR3 length is 14 residues. The CDR3 sequence: CASSLRTGLDGYTF. The CDR3, as DNA: TGTGCCAGCAGCCTGAGGACAGGGCTCGATGGCTACACCTTC.

Notes on this clone: A much larger clone differs from this one at a single base, so this may be a read error. This rearrangement joins TRBV19 to TRBJ2-3; 13 bases are a match to TRBD2. V lost 9 bases, J lost 4 bases, and 7 bases stayed unmatched. The CDR3 has 15 residues. Germline V gene sequence: CDR1 LNHDA, CDR2 SQIVND (reference sequence). Here the CDR3 reads CASRETSGGADTQYF. CDR3 in DNA: TGTGCCAGCAGAGAAACTAGCGGGGGGGCAGATACGCAGTATTTT.

V gene TRBV4-1 combines with J gene TRBJ1-5; D possibly corresponds to TRBD1 (6 bases). Germline V gives CDR1 MGHRA, CDR2 YSYEKL. Trimming stripped 0 bases from V and 1 base from J, with 19 bases between. This CDR3 spans 19 amino acids. CDR3 nucleotide sequence: TGCGCCAGCAGCCAAGACCCCTTCAGAGGGGGAGGGAGCAATCAGCCCCAGCATTTT. It codes for CASSQDPFRGGGSNQPQHF.

This clone was picked up one time. The V call is TRBV7-2, the J call TRBJ1-2; D call uncertain. V shed 2 bases and J shed 6 bases, with 10 bases lying between them. Germline-derived CDR1 and CDR2 are SGHTA and FQGNSA. This CDR3 is 13 amino acids long. The CDR3 reads CASSLNRVHGYTF. For the CDR3, the DNA is TGTGCCAGCAGCTTAAACCGGGTTCATGGCTACACCTTC.

J is TRBJ1-1 and V is TRBV18, with D perhaps TRBD1 (6 bases). This CDR3 spans 16 amino acids. The germline CDR1 and CDR2 sequences are KGHSH and LQKENI. V lost 2 bases, J lost 2 bases, and 15 bases lay in between. DNA for the CDR3: TGTGCCAGCTCACCAGAGGGGACACTTATAAACACTGAAGCTTTCTTT. Its protein product is CASSPEGTLINTEAFF.

The chain employs TRBV6-1 and TRBJ1-6; tentative D call: TRBD1 (6 bases). Per germline, CDR1 MNHNS and CDR2 SASEGT. The CDR3 spans 13 residues. V gave up 7 bases and J gave up 7 bases, with 11 bases separating them. CDR3 DNA: TGTGCCAGCATACGGACAGCCAATTCACCCCTCCACTTT. It translates to CASIRTANSPLHF.

This chain uses TRBV5-1 with TRBJ2-3; D perhaps matches TRBD1 (6 bases). CDR1 and CDR2 (germline): SGHRS, YFSETQ. The CDR3 totals 14 residues. V was trimmed by 4 bases and J by 3 bases, leaving 12 bases between them. CDR3 DNA sequence: TGCGCCAGCAGCCCAGGACAGCTTACAGATACGCAGTATTTT. It translates to CASSPGQLTDTQYF.

The chain combines TRBV6-5 with TRBJ1-6, with D possibly TRBD1 on 6 matching bases. Trimming stripped 0 bases from V and 9 bases from J, with 12 bases between. The germline CDR1 and CDR2 sequences are MNHEY and SVGAGI. This CDR3 is 15 amino acids long. The CDR3 loop is CASSYSRGRGSPLHF. For the CDR3, the DNA is TGTGCCAGCAGTTACTCCAGGGGCCGCGGTTCACCCCTCCACTTT.

The CDR3 coding sequence is TGTGCCAGCAGCTTATCGCCTGACAGTAACTATGGCTACACCTTC. It encodes CASSLSPDSNYGYTF. J is TRBJ1-2 and V is TRBV11-2, with D tentatively TRBD1 (5 bases). V gave up 2 bases and J gave up 1 base, with 11 bases separating them. The CDR3 has 15 amino acids. Germline-derived CDR1 and CDR2 are SGHAT and FQNNGV.

The CDR3 DNA is TGTGCCAGCAGTTCACCATCTTGGGGGCTCGAGGGCTACACCTTC. Amino acids: CASSSPSWGLEGYTF. J is TRBJ1-2 and V is TRBV28; TRBD1 might be the D (6 bases). The CDR3 covers 15 residues. Trimming stripped 4 bases from V and 8 bases from J, with 20 bases between. Looked up from germline, CDR1 is MDHEN and CDR2 is SYDVKM.

The sample holds one count of this clone. This chain joins TRBV6-5 and TRBJ2-2, with D perhaps matching TRBD1 (6 bases). Trimming cost V 5 bases and J 5 bases, with 15 bases left between them. The germline CDR1 and CDR2 sequences are MNHEY and SVGAGI. The CDR3 covers 15 residues. CDR3 in amino acids: CASSRWNRATGELFF. CDR3 in DNA: TGTGCCAGCAGTCGGTGGAACAGGGCAACCGGGGAGCTGTTTTTT.

V is TRBV5-4 and J is TRBJ2-1; D is possibly TRBD2 (6 bases). The CDR3 covers 15 residues. In germline, CDR1 is SGHNT, CDR2 YYREEE (reference sequence). Between the trimmed V and J ends, which lost 4 bases and 7 bases, there was a span of 18 bases. The CDR3 DNA follows: TGTGCCAGCAGCCGGACGGGGGTGGGGTGGAATGAGCAGTTCTTC. The encoded protein is CASSRTGVGWNEQFF.

The genes are TRBV5-4 and TRBJ1-1; D unresolved. The V end lost 0 bases, the J end lost 8 bases, and 8 bases lay between the germline ends. Germline V gene data show CDR1 as SGHNT and CDR2 as YYREEE (reference sequence). The CDR3 runs to 12 residues. The chain's CDR3 is CASSLEAGEAFF. The CDR3 bases are TGTGCCAGCAGCTTGGAGGCGGGCGAAGCTTTCTTT. Full variable domain (outside the CDR3, taken from reference TRBV5-4 and TRBJ1-1): ETGVTQSPTHLIKTRGQQVTLRCSSQSGHNTVSWYQQALGQGPQFIFQYYREEENGRGNFPPRFSGLQFPNYSSELNVNALELDDSALYLCASSLEAGEAFFGQGTRLTVV.

The chain joins TRBV25-1 to TRBJ2-7, with a tentative D call TRBD2 (7 bases). The ends were cut back, 0 bases at V and 6 bases at J, with 21 bases in the middle. The germline V gene encodes CDR1 MGHDK and CDR2 SYGVNS. The CDR3 is 17 residues long. CDR3 sequence (DNA): TGTGCCAGCAGTGAATATAAAGGGTATGGGGAGGGGGTCGAGCAGTACTTC. Its protein is CASSEYKGYGEGVEQYF.

The rearrangement joins TRBV5-1 to TRBJ1-1, with D possibly TRBD1 on 5 matching bases. This CDR3 has 15 amino acids. Germline loops: CDR1 SGHRS, CDR2 YFSETQ. V lost 4 bases, J lost 5 bases, and 18 bases lay in between. The CDR3 protein is CASSPGEGRGTEAFF. CDR3 coding DNA: TGCGCCAGCAGCCCGGGGGAGGGGCGAGGGACTGAAGCTTTCTTT.

This clone is a singleton in its sample. V and J are TRBV6-5 and TRBJ2-7; D might be TRBD2 (6 bases). The CDR3 sequence is 14 residues long. V lost 0 bases to trimming and J lost 6 bases, with 12 bases between them. Germline CDR1 is MNHEY and CDR2 is SVGAGI. CDR3 nucleotides: TGTGCCAGCAGTTACTCCCGGGGGATCGTCGAGCAGTACTTC. It is translated as CASSYSRGIVEQYF.

The chain recombines TRBV7-3 with TRBJ2-7, with a weak D call TRBD1 (6 bases). The germline CDR1 and CDR2 sequences are SGHTA and FQGTGA. V lost 5 bases and J lost 4, with 18 bases in between. The CDR3 is 15 residues long. CDR3 sequence: CASSQRGGSNYEQYF. The CDR3 DNA sequence: TGTGCCAGCAGCCAAAGAGGGGGTTCGAATTACGAGCAGTACTTC.

The chain has TRBV4-2 and TRBJ1-1; 7 nucleotides match TRBD1. The germline V gene has CDR1 LGHNA and CDR2 YNFKEQ. The CDR3 has 16 residues. With 0 bases clipped from V and 1 base from J, the junction kept 5 bases outside the gene matches. CDR3 protein: CASSQDLQGRNTEAFF. In DNA, the CDR3 is TGTGCCAGCAGCCAAGATCTACAGGGGCGGAACACTGAAGCTTTCTTT.